The rows below give T cell receptor beta chains drawn from one sample of a study of OX40 agonist ivuxolimab in advanced cancers. The method was immunoSEQ multiplex PCR; TCRdb's version includes in-frame clones alone and lacks a portion of them. The table shows about 78,000 clones, with about 90% occurring only once. The sample consisted of CD4+ or CD8+ T cells sorted from blood, taken in a trial of the OX40 agonist ivuxolimab. These receptors were taken from an adult with an advanced solid tumor such as melanoma, head and neck, liver or kidney cancer. Both conserved end residues are part of each CDR3. D genes are given only for firm matches. Clone size is stated in some rows and not others, as once, few, many or a class when expanded.

>TRBJ2-3|-|-|17|TRBV7-2
CASSLEILGQSTDTQYF
TGTGCCAGCAGCTTGGAGATTTTAGGACAGAGCACAGATACGCAGTATTTT
>TRBJ2-7|-|-|16|TRBV10-3
CAISDTSGGSSYEQYF
TGTGCCATCAGCGACACATCTGGCGGAAGCTCCTACGAGCAGTACTTC
>TRBJ2-2|-|TRBD1|16|TRBV6-5
CASSYSTGVGTGELFF
TGTGCCAGCAGTTACTCTACAGGGGTAGGCACCGGGGAGCTGTTTTTT
>TRBJ1-5|-|-|15|TRBV5-1
CASSLDPQGGQPQHF
TGCGCCAGCAGCTTGGACCCCCAAGGCGGTCAGCCCCAGCATTTT
>TRBJ2-7|-|-|15|TRBV13
CASSLAWQSSYEQYF
TGTGCCAGCAGCCTAGCCTGGCAGAGCTCCTACGAGCAGTACTTC
>TRBJ2-7|-|-|13|TRBV16
CASSQSIALSQYF
TGTGCCAGCAGCCAATCCATCGCCCTTTCCCAGTACTTC
>TRBJ1-1|-|-|14|TRBV2
CASSVYRRETEAFF
TGTGCCAGCAGTGTATATAGGAGGGAGACTGAAGCTTTCTTT
>TRBJ1-5|-|-|14|TRBV11-1
CASSLVGRGQPQHF
TGTGCCAGCAGCTTAGTCGGACGAGGTCAGCCCCAGCATTTT
>TRBJ1-2|-|-|12|TRBV19
CASSANSYGYTF
TGTGCCAGTAGTGCCAACAGCTATGGCTACACCTTC
>TRBJ2-5|-|-|11|TRBV30
CAWSPRETQYF
TGTGCCTGGAGCCCTAGAGAGACCCAGTACTTC
>TRBJ1-2|-|-|15|TRBV28
CASSLWDTEPYGYTF
TGTGCCAGCAGTTTATGGGACACCGAACCTTATGGCTACACCTTC
>TRBJ1-5|-|-|14|TRBV11-2
CASSLNREGQPQHF
TGTGCCAGCAGCTTAAACAGGGAGGGTCAGCCCCAGCATTTT
>TRBJ2-3|-|-|12|TRBV7-9
CASSLAPIAQYF
TGTGCCAGCAGCCTGGCGCCCATTGCGCAGTATTTT
>TRBJ1-3|-|-|14|TRBV30
CAWSATVVGNTIYF
TGTGCCTGGAGCGCGACAGTGGTTGGAAACACCATATATTTT
>TRBJ1-3|-|TRBD1|16|TRBV7-4
CASSRLTGDFENTIYF
TGTGCCAGCAGCCGACTGACAGGGGACTTTGAAAACACCATATATTTT
>TRBJ2-7|-|-|15|TRBV15
CTTSRDRGAVYEQYF
TGTACCACCAGCAGAGATAGGGGGGCAGTCTACGAGCAGTACTTC
>TRBJ1-3|-|-|14|TRBV14
CASSQSTSGNTIYF
TGTGCCAGCAGCCAAAGTACCTCTGGAAACACCATATATTTT
>TRBJ1-5|-|TRBD1|21|TRBV6-4
CASSDPLGTVGGFYSNQPQHF
TGTGCCAGCAGTGACCCCCTGGGGACAGTAGGAGGGTTTTATAGCAATCAGCCCCAGCATTTT
>TRBJ2-3|-|-|17|TRBV4-2
CASSQFAGATSTDTQYF
TGTGCCAGCAGCCAATTCGCGGGGGCCACTAGCACAGATACGCAGTATTTT
>TRBJ1-2|-|-|16|TRBV30
CAWIPAGGGWDYGYTF
TGTGCCTGGATCCCCGCGGGGGGCGGATGGGACTATGGCTACACCTTC
>TRBJ1-2|few|-|14|TRBV6-6
CASSSLTQNYGYTF
TGTGCCAGCAGTTCCCTGACTCAGAACTATGGCTACACCTTC
>TRBJ2-2|-|-|13|TRBV5-1
CASRAADTGELFF
TGCGCCAGCAGAGCAGCCGACACCGGGGAGCTGTTTTTT
>TRBJ2-1|-|TRBD2|15|TRBV6-5
CASSRNSGRYNEQFF
TGTGCCAGCAGTCGGAATAGCGGGAGGTACAATGAGCAGTTCTTC
>TRBJ1-5|-|-|15|TRBV27
CASSFSGRAQEPQHF
TGTGCCAGCAGTTTTTCCGGAAGGGCTCAGGAGCCCCAGCATTTT
>TRBJ1-3|-|-|13|TRBV27
CASSSHSGNTIYF
TGTGCCAGCAGTTCCCATAGCGGAAACACCATATATTTT
>TRBJ2-5|-|TRBD2|16|TRBV5-1
CASSLEFASGRETQYF
TGCGCCAGCAGCTTGGAGTTCGCTAGCGGAAGAGAGACCCAGTACTTC
>TRBJ1-2|-|TRBD1|14|TRBV18
CASSPTGQDYGYTF
TGTGCCAGCTCACCCACTGGACAGGACTATGGCTACACCTTC
>TRBJ2-7|-|-|13|TRBV28
CASSLVRGHEQYF
TGTGCCAGCAGTTTAGTCAGGGGCCACGAGCAGTACTTC
>TRBJ2-7|-|-|15|TRBV1
CTSSQDGDHGAEQYF
TGCACCAGCAGCCAAGATGGGGACCATGGGGCGGAGCAGTACTTC
>TRBJ2-1|-|TRBD1|15|TRBV10-3
CAIRLPGQDYNEQFF
TGTGCCATCAGGTTACCGGGACAGGACTACAATGAGCAGTTCTTC
>TRBJ1-2|-|-|15|TRBV29-1
CSVGFGYRQNYGYTF
TGCAGCGTTGGGTTCGGGTACCGCCAAAACTATGGCTACACCTTC
>TRBJ1-6|-|TRBD1|16|TRBV5-4
CASSRDRDSYNSPLHF
TGTGCCAGCAGCCGCGACAGGGACTCCTATAATTCACCCCTCCACTTT
>TRBJ1-1|-|TRBD1|17|TRBV11-3
CASSLTIRTGVPTEAFF
TGTGCCAGCAGCTTAACCATTAGGACAGGGGTTCCCACTGAAGCTTTCTTT
>TRBJ1-4|-|-|15|TRBV27
CASSSGGLINEKLFF
TGTGCCAGCAGTTCCGGGGGCCTTATTAATGAAAAACTGTTTTTT
>TRBJ1-1|-|-|15|TRBV5-1
CASSFGGTGNTEAFF
TGCGCCAGCAGCTTCGGGGGAACGGGGAACACTGAAGCTTTCTTT
>TRBJ2-2|-|-|16|TRBV21-1
CASTSWRGGNTGELFF
TGTGCCAGCACCTCTTGGAGGGGGGGAAACACCGGGGAGCTGTTTTTT
>TRBJ1-2|once|-|16|TRBV2
CASSDLGGQGSYGYTF
TGTGCCAGCAGCGACCTAGGGGGTCAGGGAAGCTATGGCTACACCTTC
>TRBJ1-4|-|-|14|TRBV5-5
CASSGPEGGEKLFF
TGTGCCAGCAGCGGGCCCGAGGGAGGCGAAAAACTGTTTTTT
>TRBJ2-7|-|-|16|TRBV15
CATSRDWAGGAYEQYF
TGTGCCACCAGCAGAGATTGGGCAGGGGGGGCCTACGAGCAGTACTTC